A single T cell receptor beta chain is shown here with its context. The clone's antigen remains unknown. The sample holds no much larger clone one base away, and base qualities are not on file. Reads for this sample came from an Illumina NovaSeq 6000. cDNA libraries for TCRalpha and TCRbeta were prepared by 5'RACE using constant-segment primers, with sample barcodes and unique molecular identifiers added. RNA was extracted from every sample with Trizol reagent. The libraries were amplified in two PCR steps, and the second step added a second sample barcode and Illumina TruSeq adapters. Sequencing of libraries was performed on an Illumina NovaSeq with 2 x 150 bp paired-end reads. Turning to the authors' computational methods: The reads were demultiplexed and collapsed into UMI-guided consensus sequences using migec v1.2.7. Using mixcr v2.1.11, the UMI consensuses were aligned to TRA and TRB V and J templates and assembled into clonotypes. Clonotypes were classified as expanded or contracted when called significant by both edgeR and NoisET, with noise models trained on biological replicates. For edgeR calls, a false discovery rate-adjusted p below 0.01 and a log2 fold-change threshold of 1 were applied. PCA with hierarchical clustering of max-normalized trajectories of the 1000 most abundant clonotypes was used as exploratory dynamics analysis. The CD4 or CD8 phenotype of responding clones was assigned using the separately sequenced CD4+ and CD8+ repertoires. The public reads were quality trimmed at Q25 with fastp and then assembled into clones with MiXCR by TCRdb, keeping productive beta chains. Every CDR3 protein is listed once, alongside the most common genes and DNA of its rows. None of the V and J calls come from the authors' own analysis; TCRdb made them. This sample has a few hundred thousand distinct CDR3 sequences in its table, and around 16% of those were observed once. The ten top clones hold around 23% of the sample.

The CDR3 contains 12 residues, cysteine and phenylalanine counted. The read is trimmed to its CDR3 DNA, 36 bases read in frame from base 1. From a lookup of the germline V gene, CDR1 and CDR2 are MGHDK and SYGVNS. Trimming costs V 10 bases and J 8 bases, and their ends lie 17 bases apart. This sample is part of a study of T-cell memory formation after mild COVID-19 (dated by TCRdb to about 2021). Describing the broader study: TCR sequence clusters from the two donors were found to be largely donor specific. Longitudinal TCRalpha and TCRbeta repertoire sequencing tracked T-cell clones expanding and contracting after mild COVID-19 in a couple of donors. The cohort comprised two young, previously healthy adult volunteers, one female and one male. Study-level results and caveats: Some responding clones were found in pre-infection memory, which suggests that pre-existing cross-reactive memory T cells took part in the SARS-CoV-2 response. Contracting CD4+ clones turned up mainly in the CM and EM memory subsets, whereas EMRA was where CD8+ clones were enriched. Clones that contracted from day 15 to 85 showed balanced CD4/CD8 phenotypes, whereas a second wave of clones that expanded from day 15 to 37 leaned towards CD4+. Only two mild cases were covered by the study, and larger cohorts that include severe cases with pre-infection samples were considered necessary. SARS-CoV-2 specificity was not confirmed for the second-wave clones peaking on day 37.

Ficoll-Paque density gradient centrifugation was used to isolate PBMCs. This receptor was taken from a man aged 18 to 30 who had mild COVID-19 (a few samples of this study predate the infection). The sample titles of this study are shuffled in the database, so cell type and time point are left out; the donor was told from shared clones. Sequences were obtained from PBMCs or a T cell subset sorted from them (not recorded which). The chain is assembled from TRBV25-1 and TRBJ1-2; TRBD1 might be the D gene, on 6 matching bases. The DNA reads TGTGCCACAAGCTACAGGGAGTCCGGCTACACCTTC. This codes for CATSYRESGYTF.